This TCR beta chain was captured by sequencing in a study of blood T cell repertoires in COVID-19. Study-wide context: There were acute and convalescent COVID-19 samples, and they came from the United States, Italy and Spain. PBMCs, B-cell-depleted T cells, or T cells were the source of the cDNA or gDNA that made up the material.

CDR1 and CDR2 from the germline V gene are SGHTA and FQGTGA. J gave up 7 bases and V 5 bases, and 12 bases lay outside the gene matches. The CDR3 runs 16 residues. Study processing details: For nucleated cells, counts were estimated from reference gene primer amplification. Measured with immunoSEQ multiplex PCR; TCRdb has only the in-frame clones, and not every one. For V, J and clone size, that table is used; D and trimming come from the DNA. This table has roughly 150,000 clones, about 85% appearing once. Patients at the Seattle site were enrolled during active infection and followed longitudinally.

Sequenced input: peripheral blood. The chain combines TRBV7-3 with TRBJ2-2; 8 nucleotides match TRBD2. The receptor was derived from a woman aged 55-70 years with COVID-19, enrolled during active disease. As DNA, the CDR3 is TGTGCCAGCAGCAGCACAAGGACTAGCTCCCACGGGGAGCTGTTTTTT. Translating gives CASSSTRTSSHGELFF.